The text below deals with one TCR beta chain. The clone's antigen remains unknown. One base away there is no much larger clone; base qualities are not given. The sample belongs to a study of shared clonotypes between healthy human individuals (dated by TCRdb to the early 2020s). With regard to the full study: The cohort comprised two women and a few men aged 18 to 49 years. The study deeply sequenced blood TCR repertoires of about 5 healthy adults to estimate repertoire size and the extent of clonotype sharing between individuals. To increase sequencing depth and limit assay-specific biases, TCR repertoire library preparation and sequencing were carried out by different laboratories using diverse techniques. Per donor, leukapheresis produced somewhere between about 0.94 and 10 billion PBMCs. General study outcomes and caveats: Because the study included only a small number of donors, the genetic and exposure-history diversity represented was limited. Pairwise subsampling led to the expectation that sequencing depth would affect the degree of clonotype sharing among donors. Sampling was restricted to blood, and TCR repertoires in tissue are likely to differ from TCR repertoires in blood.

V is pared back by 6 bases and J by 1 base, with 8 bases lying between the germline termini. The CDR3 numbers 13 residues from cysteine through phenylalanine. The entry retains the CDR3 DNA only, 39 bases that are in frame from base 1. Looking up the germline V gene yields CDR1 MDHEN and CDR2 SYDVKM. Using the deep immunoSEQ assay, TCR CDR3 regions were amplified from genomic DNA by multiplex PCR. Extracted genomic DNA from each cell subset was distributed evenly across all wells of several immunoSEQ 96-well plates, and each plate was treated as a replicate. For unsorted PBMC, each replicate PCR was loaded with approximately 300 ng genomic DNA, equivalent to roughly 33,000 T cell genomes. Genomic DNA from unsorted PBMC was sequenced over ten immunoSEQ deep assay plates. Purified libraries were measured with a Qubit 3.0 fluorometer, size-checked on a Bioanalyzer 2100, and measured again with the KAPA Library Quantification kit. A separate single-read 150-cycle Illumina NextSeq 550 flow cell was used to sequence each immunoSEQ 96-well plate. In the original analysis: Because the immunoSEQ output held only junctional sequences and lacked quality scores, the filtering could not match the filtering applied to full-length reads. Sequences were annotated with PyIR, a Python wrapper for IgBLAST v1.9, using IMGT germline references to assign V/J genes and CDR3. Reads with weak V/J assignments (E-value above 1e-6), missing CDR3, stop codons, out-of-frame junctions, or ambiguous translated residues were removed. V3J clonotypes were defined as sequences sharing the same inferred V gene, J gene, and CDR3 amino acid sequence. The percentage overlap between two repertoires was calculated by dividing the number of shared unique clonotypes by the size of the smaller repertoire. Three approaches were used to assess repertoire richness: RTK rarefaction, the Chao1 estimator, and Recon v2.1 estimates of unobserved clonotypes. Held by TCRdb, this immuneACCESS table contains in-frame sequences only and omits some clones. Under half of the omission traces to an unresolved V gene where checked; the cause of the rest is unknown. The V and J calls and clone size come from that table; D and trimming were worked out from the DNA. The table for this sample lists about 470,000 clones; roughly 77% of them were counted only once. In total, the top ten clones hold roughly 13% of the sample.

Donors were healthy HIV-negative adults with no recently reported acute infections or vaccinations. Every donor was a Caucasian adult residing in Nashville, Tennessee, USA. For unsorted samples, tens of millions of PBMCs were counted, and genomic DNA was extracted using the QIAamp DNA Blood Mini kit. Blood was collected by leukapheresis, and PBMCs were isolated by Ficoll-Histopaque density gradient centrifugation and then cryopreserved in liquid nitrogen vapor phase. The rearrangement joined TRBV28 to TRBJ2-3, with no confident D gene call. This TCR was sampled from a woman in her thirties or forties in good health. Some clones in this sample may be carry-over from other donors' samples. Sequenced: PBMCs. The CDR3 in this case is CASRLDRTDTQYF. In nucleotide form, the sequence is TGTGCCAGCAGGTTAGATCGCACAGATACGCAGTATTTT.